Following are 10 T cell receptor beta chains from one sample sequenced in a study of blood T cell repertoires in COVID-19 (dated by TCRdb to the early 2020s). To prepare the library, the immunoSEQ multiplex PCR assay was applied. TCRdb re-hosts the immuneACCESS table, in-frame sequences only. Its copies lack some clones; in the studies checked, an unresolved V gene accounts for under half of them, and the cause for the rest is not known. This sample lists roughly 59,000 clones; approximately 82% were detected once. Together, the top ten hold roughly 3.6% of the sample. Specimen: peripheral blood. These receptors were taken from an elderly woman with acute or convalescent COVID-19.

This clone was seen more than once but under ten times. The chain employs TRBV7-9 and TRBJ2-1; 8 bases fit TRBD1. The CDR3 length is 14 residues. V lost 5 bases to trimming and J lost 8 bases; unmatched junction nucleotides: 8. Per the germline V gene, CDR1 is SEHNR and CDR2 is FQNEAQ (reference sequence). CDR3 in amino acids: CASSQQTGDHEQFF. For the CDR3, the DNA is TGTGCCAGCAGCCAACAGACAGGGGACCATGAGCAGTTCTTC.

The rearrangement uses TRBV5-4 and TRBJ2-5; 8 bases align to TRBD1. The V gene end was trimmed by 5 bases and the J gene end by 4 bases; junction bases not matched to a gene: 13. Germline CDR1 is SGHNT and CDR2 is YYREEE (reference sequence). The CDR3 has 16 amino acids. CDR3 sequence reads: CASSSPGQALGETQYF. The CDR3 DNA follows: TGTGCCAGCAGTTCACCGGGACAGGCCCTGGGAGAGACCCAGTACTTC.

The rearrangement joins TRBV7-8 to TRBJ1-5; D perhaps matches TRBD1 (6 bases). The V end was cut by 1 base, the J end by 7 bases, with 14 bases between. The germline CDR1 and CDR2 sequences are SGHVS and FQNEAQ. The CDR3 sequence is 15 residues long. This CDR3 is CASSLDRERLQPQHF. DNA for the CDR3: TGTGCCAGCAGCTTAGACAGGGAGAGGTTACAGCCCCAGCATTTT.

This chain joins TRBV19 and TRBJ1-5; no clear D. V lost 7 bases to trimming and J lost 7 bases, with 11 bases between them. The germline CDR1 and CDR2 sequences are LNHDA and SQIVND (reference sequence). The CDR3 totals 12 residues. The CDR3 protein is CASTEAGQPQHF. The CDR3, as DNA: TGTGCCAGTACCGAAGCCGGGCAGCCCCAGCATTTT.

J is TRBJ1-3 and V is TRBV6-5; D not certain. The V gene's germline CDR1 is MNHEY and CDR2 SVGAGI. CDR3 length equals 11 residues. The germline V and J ends were trimmed by 6 bases and 7 bases, with 7 bases remaining between them. This CDR3 reads CASSAENTIYF. DNA of the CDR3: TGTGCCAGCAGCGCGGAGAACACCATATATTTT.

This chain uses TRBV6-6 with TRBJ1-1; D is uncertain. Germline lookup yields CDR1 MNHNY and CDR2 SVGAGI (reference sequence). Deletions cut 5 bases from V and 0 bases from J, with 10 bases between. There are 14 residues in the CDR3. The CDR3 nucleotides read TGTGCCAGCAGTGCCGGCGACATGAACACTGAAGCTTTCTTT. Translated: CASSAGDMNTEAFF.

The gene calls are TRBV14 and TRBJ2-4; D gene ambiguous. Trimming left V 4 bases short and J 8 bases short, with 12 bases between. From germline, CDR1 is SGHDN and CDR2 FVKESK. This CDR3 has 13 amino acids. This CDR3 is CASSLGLTDIQYF. In nucleotides, the CDR3 is TGTGCCAGCAGCCTTGGGCTAACGGACATTCAGTACTTC.

This chain joins TRBV20-1 and TRBJ2-1, with D maybe TRBD2 (6 bases). V was trimmed by 6 bases and J by 10 bases, leaving 13 bases between them. Germline lookup yields CDR1 DFQATT and CDR2 SNEGSKA (reference sequence). The CDR3 is made up of 11 amino acids. CDR3 residues: CSASSASEQFF. The CDR3 nucleotides read TGCAGTGCCTCTAGCGCCTCGGAGCAGTTCTTC.

This rearrangement joins TRBV4-3 to TRBJ1-4; the D is unclear. The V and J ends lost 2 bases and 5 bases respectively, with 15 bases between them. The CDR3 has 16 amino acids. Germline loops: CDR1 LGHNA, CDR2 YSLEER. CDR3 coding DNA: TGCGCCAGCAGCCAACATCCGGAGGACTACAATGAAAAACTGTTTTTT. Protein sequence: CASSQHPEDYNEKLFF.

The chain joins TRBV5-4 to TRBJ2-1; D gene ambiguous. CDR3 length equals 15 residues. Germline V lookup: CDR1 SGHNT, CDR2 YYREEE (reference sequence). Trimming removed 4 bases at V and 0 bases at J, with 11 bases between. In DNA, the CDR3 is TGTGCCAGCAGCGGCCTCTTACCCTCCTACAATGAGCAGTTCTTC. This encodes CASSGLLPSYNEQFF.